This passage covers 2 T cell receptor beta chains from one sample sequenced in a study of monozygotic twins with inflammatory bowel disease. TCRdb reprocessed the 5' RACE reads, keeping one entry per CDR3 protein, no DNA. This table holds approximately 40,000 distinct CDR3 sequences. The sample taken for sequencing was blood. The receptors were sampled from a human donor with ulcerative colitis or Crohn's disease, or a healthy co-twin of an affected twin (not recorded which).

V gene TRBV19 combines with J gene TRBJ2-7; the D call of TRBD2 rests on TCRdb alone, since no DNA is present to check it. The CDR3 loop spans 16 amino acids. CDR1 LNHDA and CDR2 SQIVND come from the germline V gene (reference sequence). CDR3 sequence: CASSSPRRDGPYEQYF.

The chain employs TRBV19 and TRBJ1-2; TCRdb designates TRBD1, a call that cannot be tested without DNA. The CDR3 has 15 residues. Germline V gene sequence: CDR1 LNHDA, CDR2 SQIVND (reference sequence). CDR3 sequence: CASSGPGAADYGYTF. The full variable domain, in which reference TRBV19 and TRBJ1-2 provide the parts outside the CDR3, is DGGITQSPKYLFRKEGQNVTLSCEQNLNHDAMYWYRQDPGQGLRLIYYSQIVNDFQKGDIAEGYSVSREKKESFPLTVTSAQKNPTAFYLCASSGPGAADYGYTFGSGTRLTVV.